This T cell receptor (beta chain) was recorded in a study of technical replicates of blood from several donors (dated by TCRdb to the late 2010s). Note on this clone: Its specific antigen is unknown. One base away there is no much larger clone; base qualities are not given.

The trim is 5 bases for V and 5 bases for J, with a gap of 6 bases between the germline ends. The CDR3 contains 11 residues, cysteine and phenylalanine counted. The DNA shown is the 33-base CDR3, in frame from base 1. CDR1 and CDR2 were assigned from the germline V gene (reference sequence) as SEHNR and FQNEAQ. Libraries were prepared through the immunoSEQ multiplex PCR assay. TCRdb limited this immuneACCESS table to in-frame rearrangements with V and J called. A share of clones is missing; checked studies link under half to unresolved V genes, and the rest is unexplained. The sample includes about 71,000 clones, with around 97% observed a single time. Around 0.2% of the sample is in the top ten clones.

This chain joins TRBV7-9 to TRBJ2-5, with the identity of the D gene unclear. Material for sequencing was T cells isolated from PBMCs. The receptor's source is a human donor in good health. The CDR3 corresponds to CASSIGETQYF. The nucleotides read TGTGCCAGCAGCATTGGCGAGACCCAGTACTTC.